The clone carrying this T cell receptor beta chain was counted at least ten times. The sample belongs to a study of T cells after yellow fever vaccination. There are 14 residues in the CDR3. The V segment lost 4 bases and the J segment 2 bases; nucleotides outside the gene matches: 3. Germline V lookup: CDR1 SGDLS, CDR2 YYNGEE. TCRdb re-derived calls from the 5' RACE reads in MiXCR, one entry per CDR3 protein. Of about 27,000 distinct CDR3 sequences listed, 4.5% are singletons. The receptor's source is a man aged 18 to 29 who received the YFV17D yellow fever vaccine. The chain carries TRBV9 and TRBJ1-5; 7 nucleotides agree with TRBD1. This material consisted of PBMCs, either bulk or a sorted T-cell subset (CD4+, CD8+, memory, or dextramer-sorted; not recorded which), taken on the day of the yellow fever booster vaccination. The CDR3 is CASSLTGGNQPQHF. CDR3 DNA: TGTGCCAGCAGCCTTACAGGGGGCAATCAGCCCCAGCATTTT.